These 14 T cell receptor beta chains share one sample of origin, sequenced in a study of T cells in Graves' hyperthyroidism and ophthalmopathy (dated by TCRdb to about 2019). Libraries came from multiplex PCR. The data were produced on an Illumina HiSeq 2000. TCR beta CDR3 regions were amplified from RNA transcripts. A first-round RT-PCR of the TCR CDR3 used the HTBI primer set with the Qiagen OneStep RT-PCR kit. In-frame beta chains were kept once TCRdb had trimmed the public reads at Q25 with fastp and called clones with MiXCR. A single entry per CDR3 protein holds the most common genes and DNA from its merged rows. For this sample there are a few hundred thousand distinct CDR3 sequences; about 20% appear just once. The ten most abundant clones make up roughly 49% of the sample. The source material was blood. The receptors come from a woman aged 70-85 years with Graves' ophthalmopathy.

This clonotype was counted ten times or more. J is TRBJ2-1 and V is TRBV11-2; TRBD2 is a possible D gene (5 bases). This CDR3 spans 15 amino acids. Looked up from germline, CDR1 is SGHAT and CDR2 is FQNNGV. Trimming cost V 3 bases and J 6 bases, with 15 bases left between them. As DNA, the CDR3 is TGTGCCAGCAGCTTTGAGAGGGCCTTTTCCAATGAGCAGTTCTTC. Translating gives CASSFERAFSNEQFF.

This clonotype was observed at least ten times. This chain links TRBV11-2 with TRBJ2-1, with 15 positions matching TRBD2. CDR1 and CDR2 (germline): SGHAT, FQNNGV. The CDR3 spans 16 residues. V lost 4 bases to trimming and J lost 8 bases; unmatched junction nucleotides: 6. The CDR3 spells CASSWTSGRDVDEQFF. CDR3 nucleotide sequence: TGTGCCAGCAGCTGGACTAGCGGGAGGGATGTCGATGAGCAGTTCTTC. Based on the CDR3 plus reference TRBV11-2 and TRBJ2-1, the full variable domain is EAGVAQSPRYKIIEKRQSVAFWCNPISGHATLYWYQQILGQGPKLLIQFQNNGVVDDSQLPKDRFSAERLKGVDSTLKIQPAKLEDSAVYLCASSWTSGRDVDEQFFGPGTRLTVL.

The V and J genes are TRBV6-5 and TRBJ2-7, with D unresolved. This CDR3 comprises 13 residues. In germline, CDR1 is MNHEY, CDR2 SVGAGI. Between the trimmed V and J ends, which lost 2 bases and 2 bases, there was a span of 7 bases. The CDR3 sequence is CASSYATAYEQYF. CDR3 nucleotide sequence: TGTGCCAGCAGTTACGCGACTGCCTACGAGCAGTACTTC.

The rearrangement joins TRBV19 to TRBJ2-4; TRBD2 agrees at 14 bases. J lost 7 bases, V lost 7 bases, and 12 bases had no gene match. The CDR3 sequence is 17 residues long. Germline loops: CDR1 LNHDA, CDR2 SQIVND (reference sequence). Here the CDR3 reads CASTSGLAGAVGNIQYF. In DNA form, the CDR3 reads TGTGCCAGTACCTCGGGACTAGCGGGAGCGGTCGGCAACATTCAGTACTTC.

Note on this clonotype: Just one base apart from a much larger clone, this may be a read error. V usage is TRBV7-2 and J usage is TRBJ2-1; no reliable D call. Germline values: CDR1 SGHTA, CDR2 FQGNSA. The V and J ends lost 2 bases and 7 bases respectively, with 6 bases between them. The CDR3 contains 12 residues. Written as DNA, the CDR3 is TGTGCCAGCAGCTTACTTGCAAATGAGCAGTTCTTC. Amino acid sequence: CASSLLANEQFF.

There are many counts of this clonotype. V usage is TRBV6-1 and J usage is TRBJ1-1, with D perhaps TRBD1 (6 bases). The CDR3 length is 14 residues. The V gene lost 5 bases and the J gene lost 6 bases, with 16 bases spanning the gap. Germline V gives CDR1 MNHNS, CDR2 SASEGT. The CDR3 DNA is TGTGCCAGCAGTTATATTTCAGGGGAGGCTGAAGCTTTCTTT. Its protein product is CASSYISGEAEAFF.

The chain is built from TRBV20-1 and TRBJ2-3; D is possibly TRBD2 (5 bases). Germline values: CDR1 DFQATT, CDR2 SNEGSKA (reference sequence). Deletions cut 6 bases from V and 5 bases from J, with 15 bases between. CDR3 length: 13 residues. The DNA for the CDR3 is TGCAGTGCCATGGACCCCGGGGAAGATACGCAGTATTTT. Translation gives CSAMDPGEDTQYF.

This clonotype occurred a few times. The chain has TRBV5-1 and TRBJ2-1; D gene uncertain. Between the trimmed V and J ends, which lost 4 bases and 6 bases, there was a span of 17 bases. CDR3 length: 15 amino acids. Germline lookup yields CDR1 SGHRS and CDR2 YFSETQ. The CDR3 sequence: CASSIKLPGVNEQFF. The CDR3 bases are TGCGCCAGCAGCATTAAGCTCCCCGGAGTCAATGAGCAGTTCTTC.

Here the CDR3 reads CASSGTSGRYSSTDTQYF. The CDR3 DNA is TGCGCCAGCAGTGGGACTAGCGGGAGATACTCTAGCACAGATACGCAGTATTTT. The chain combines TRBV10-1 with TRBJ2-3; TRBD2 agrees at 13 bases. V trimming: 4 bases; J trimming: 0 bases; junction bases outside the gene matches: 7. CDR3 length equals 18 residues. CDR1 WNHNN and CDR2 SYGVQD come from the germline V gene (reference sequence).

This clonotype was found a few times. The rearrangement links TRBV3-1 to TRBJ2-3, with 10 bases matching TRBD2. The length of the CDR3 is 19 residues. J was trimmed by 0 bases and V by 2 bases; bases with no gene match: 11. Germline V CDR1 and CDR2: LGHDT, YNNKEL (reference sequence). The CDR3 DNA is TGTGCCAGCAGCCAATCGGGATTTTCTAGCGGGAGTAGCACAGATACGCAGTATTTT. Protein product: CASSQSGFSSGSSTDTQYF.

This clonotype was picked up a small number of times. The CDR3, as DNA: TGTGCCAGCAGTGCGGGACTGTCTCTGTTGAGCACAGATACGCAGTATTTT. Protein sequence: CASSAGLSLLSTDTQYF. The J gene is TRBJ2-3, the V gene TRBV12-3 or TRBV12-4; tentative D call: TRBD2 (6 bases). V lost 5 bases, J lost 0 bases, and 18 bases lay in between. There are 17 residues in the CDR3.

This clonotype was observed a few times. The chain is built from TRBV6-5 and TRBJ2-1; a weak D match, TRBD2 (7 bases). Trimming took off 0 bases at V and 7 bases at J, with 10 bases between the two ends. Looked up from germline, CDR1 is MNHEY and CDR2 is SVGAGI. The CDR3 has 14 amino acids. DNA for the CDR3: TGTGCCAGCAGTTACTCGGGGGGGGCTAATGAGCAGTTCTTC. Residues: CASSYSGGANEQFF.

CDR3 sequence reads: CASSLFGGLNTEAFF. DNA for the CDR3: TGTGCCAGCAGTTTATTTGGGGGACTGAACACTGAAGCTTTCTTT. The rearrangement joins TRBV27 to TRBJ1-1, with D possibly matching TRBD1 (5 bases). The germline CDR1 and CDR2 sequences are MNHEY and SMNVEV (reference sequence). The CDR3 is 15 amino acids. Deletions cut 1 base from V and 0 bases from J, with 9 bases between.

This chain links TRBV12-3 or TRBV12-4 with TRBJ2-1; 8 bases map to TRBD2. J gave up 8 bases and V 0 bases, and 15 bases lay outside the gene matches. The CDR3 has 18 amino acids. CDR3 residues: CASSLALRASGRGDEQFF. CDR3 sequence (DNA): TGTGCCAGCAGTTTAGCGCTTAGGGCTAGCGGGCGAGGAGATGAGCAGTTCTTC.